This T cell receptor (beta chain) was captured in a study of blood T cell repertoires in COVID-19. The wider study: Donors in the United States, Italy and Spain gave samples during acute or convalescent COVID-19.

Method: immunoSEQ multiplex PCR; TCRdb's copy keeps in-frame clones and lacks some. This table holds 43,000 or so clones, about 89% found once. V dropped 4 bases and J dropped 4 bases, with 9 bases sitting between them. CDR1 and CDR2 from the germline V gene are LGHDT and YNNKEL (reference sequence). The CDR3 sequence is 13 residues long. This sequence was found in a man aged 55 to 70 with active or convalescent COVID-19. The genes are TRBV3-1 (or the pseudogene TRBV3-2) and TRBJ2-3; D not resolved. Sequencing used peripheral blood. The CDR3: CASSPLESDTQYF. The CDR3 DNA reads TGTGCCAGCAGCCCTTTAGAGTCAGATACGCAGTATTTT.